What follows describes a single T cell receptor beta chain. This specimen comes from a study of blood T cell repertoires in COVID-19. On the study more broadly: Sites in the United States, Italy and Spain provided acute and convalescent COVID-19 samples. Sources were T cells, B-cell-depleted T cells, or PBMCs; the material itself was cDNA or gDNA.

Germline CDR1 is KGHSH and CDR2 is LQKENI. V was cut by 3 bases and J by 2 bases, with 10 bases left in between. This CDR3 spans 15 amino acids. Original handling: Reference gene primer amplification in the assay estimated nucleated cell counts. Method: immunoSEQ multiplex PCR; TCRdb's copy keeps in-frame clones and lacks some. V, J and clone size derive from that table, while D and trimming were established from the DNA sequence. The profile shows 270,000 or so clones, about four fifths of them singletons. The chain recombines TRBV18 with TRBJ2-2; the D gene is possibly TRBD1 (5 bases). What was sequenced was peripheral blood. This sequence was found in a woman in her forties or fifties who had recovered from COVID-19. This CDR3 reads CASSPGHANTGELFF. The CDR3, as DNA: TGTGCCAGCTCACCCGGACACGCTAACACCGGGGAGCTGTTTTTT.